Sequencing of this T cell receptor beta chain was carried out in a study of human thymus T cells. CDR3 length equals 20 residues. V shed 2 bases, J shed 2 bases, and the junction held 17 bases outside the gene matches. Germline V lookup: CDR1 MNHEY, CDR2 SMNVEV (reference sequence). The protocol was immunoSEQ multiplex PCR, while the TCRdb copy is restricted to in-frame clones and leaves out a portion. This table holds more than 50,000 clones, 94% found once. Finnish infants who were healthy and having corrective surgery for congenital heart defects made up the donors. The clonotype comes from a boy less than two years old with a congenital heart defect but otherwise immunologically healthy. The chain uses TRBV27 and TRBJ2-3, with 9 nucleotides matching TRBD2. The sequenced sample consisted of blood. CDR3 coding DNA: TGTGCCAGCAGTTTAACCCGACTTCACCTCTTAGCGGGAGTCACAGATACGCAGTATTTT. Translation gives CASSLTRLHLLAGVTDTQYF.